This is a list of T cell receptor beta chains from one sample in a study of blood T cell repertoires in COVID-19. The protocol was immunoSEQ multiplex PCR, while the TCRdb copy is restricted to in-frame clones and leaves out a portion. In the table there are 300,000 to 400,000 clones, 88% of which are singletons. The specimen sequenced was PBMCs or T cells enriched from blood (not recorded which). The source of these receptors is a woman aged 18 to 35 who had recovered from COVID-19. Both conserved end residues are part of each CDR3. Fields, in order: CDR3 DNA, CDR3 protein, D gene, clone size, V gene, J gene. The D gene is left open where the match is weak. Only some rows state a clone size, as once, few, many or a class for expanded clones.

DNA: TGTGCCAGCAGTGAAGCGATACAGGGGGTGGCAAACACCATATATTTT
CDR3: CASSEAIQGVANTIYF
D: TRBD1
size: NA
V: TRBV6-1
J: TRBJ1-3

DNA: TGTGCCAGCAGCTTAGAAGGGGCCCATAATTCACCCCTCCACTTT
CDR3: CASSLEGAHNSPLHF
D: NA
size: NA
V: TRBV7-2
J: TRBJ1-6

DNA: TGTGCCAGCAGCTTAGGAGGGGGACAGGGGTACACTGAAGCTTTCTTT
CDR3: CASSLGGGQGYTEAFF
D: TRBD1
size: few
V: TRBV7-2
J: TRBJ1-1

DNA: TGTGCCAGCAGTGGGGGGCCCTATGGCTACACCTTC
CDR3: CASSGGPYGYTF
D: NA
size: few
V: TRBV25-1
J: TRBJ1-2

DNA: TGTGCCAGCAGTTTGTCTAGCCCGACCACAGATACGCAGTATTTT
CDR3: CASSLSSPTTDTQYF
D: NA
size: NA
V: TRBV28
J: TRBJ2-3

DNA: TGTGCCAGCACCCGAACAGGGGGGACCAGCAATCAGCCCCAGCATTTT
CDR3: CASTRTGGTSNQPQHF
D: TRBD1
size: NA
V: TRBV7-8
J: TRBJ1-5

DNA: TGTGCCAGTGAGGGGGCGGAGACTGAAGCTTTCTTT
CDR3: CASEGAETEAFF
D: TRBD1
size: NA
V: TRBV7-9
J: TRBJ1-1

DNA: TGTGCCTGGAGTGTACTCCGGGGATCGATCTATGGCTACACCTTC
CDR3: CAWSVLRGSIYGYTF
D: NA
size: NA
V: TRBV30
J: TRBJ1-2

DNA: TGTGCCAGCACCCTCGGGGGGACTGAAGCTTTCTTT
CDR3: CASTLGGTEAFF
D: NA
size: few
V: TRBV7-9
J: TRBJ1-1

DNA: TGTGCCAGCAGTTACGTGGACAGCTCCTACGAGCAGTACTTC
CDR3: CASSYVDSSYEQYF
D: NA
size: NA
V: TRBV6-5
J: TRBJ2-7

DNA: TGTGCCAGCAGTTACTCTCAGGGTGCCCATGATGGCTACACCTTC
CDR3: CASSYSQGAHDGYTF
D: NA
size: NA
V: TRBV6-2/TRBV6-3
J: TRBJ1-2

DNA: TGTGCCAGCAGCTTGGTGGTCAGGAATTCACCCCTCCACTTT
CDR3: CASSLVVRNSPLHF
D: NA
size: NA
V: TRBV5-4
J: TRBJ1-6

DNA: TGTGCCAGCACCTTAGCGGGGCAGACACAAGAGACCCAGTACTTC
CDR3: CASTLAGQTQETQYF
D: TRBD2
size: once
V: TRBV7-2
J: TRBJ2-5

DNA: TGTGCCAGCAGCCAATGGACTAGCGGGGCCGACACCGGGGAGCTGTTTTTT
CDR3: CASSQWTSGADTGELFF
D: TRBD2
size: NA
V: TRBV3-1/TRBV3-2
J: TRBJ2-2

DNA: TGTGCCAGCAGCTTAGATGGCGGGGCGAACACCGGGGAGCTGTTTTTT
CDR3: CASSLDGGANTGELFF
D: NA
size: NA
V: TRBV7-8
J: TRBJ2-2